Reported below is one TCR beta chain. What it recognizes is unknown. This sample stems from a study of T cell repertoires in cytomegalovirus infection. As for the study in general: Matching HLA type, along with CMV infection, was indicated by public TCR beta signatures. Findings and limits, study-wide: Clonotype analysis showed dominance of the ex vivo response by HLA-C-restricted CMV-specific TCR beta clonotypes. Totalled public TCR beta family frequency picked out people who carried CMV plus the relevant HLA.

V lost 7 bases to trimming and J lost 0 bases, with 22 bases between them. This CDR3 has 17 residues. CDR1 is SGDLS, CDR2 YYNGEE, per germline. TCRdb re-called the reads with MiXCR, one entry per CDR3 protein. The table records around 530,000 distinct CDR3 sequences, less than 30% of them present only once. The receptor's source is a human donor in good health (CMV status not recorded). Some clones in this sample may be carry-over from other donors' samples. This chain connects TRBV9 to TRBJ1-2; unclear D gene. The specimen sequenced was PBMCs. This chain's CDR3 is CASARYDSDNSNYGYTF. The CDR3 nucleotides read TGTGCCAGCGCAAGGTACGACTCCGACAATTCTAACTATGGCTACACCTTC.